This passage covers 10 T cell receptor beta chains from one sample sequenced in a study of blood T cell repertoires in COVID-19. Assay used: immunoSEQ multiplex PCR; TCRdb lists only in-frame clones, some missing. The sample consists of 85,000 to 120,000 clones, 70% to 80% of them appearing once. The sample consisted of peripheral blood. Receptor source: a man aged 60 to 69 with active or convalescent COVID-19.

The V and J genes are TRBV2 and TRBJ1-1, with TRBD1 matching over 8 bases. The CDR3 sequence is 14 residues long. Germline V lookup: CDR1 SNHLY, CDR2 FYNNEI. V shed 6 bases, J shed 1 base, and the junction held 4 bases outside the gene matches. The CDR3 sequence: CASRGQEQNTEAFF. CDR3 coding DNA: TGTGCCAGCAGGGGACAGGAACAGAACACTGAAGCTTTCTTT.

The chain couples TRBV29-1 to TRBJ2-1, with 10 nucleotides matching TRBD1. This CDR3 contains 13 residues. Germline CDR1 SQVTM, CDR2 ANQGSEA. V was clipped by 7 bases and J by 10 bases; unmatched bases: 10. The CDR3 protein is CSAGTGEGREQFF. In nucleotides, the CDR3 is TGCAGCGCAGGGACAGGGGAAGGTCGAGAGCAGTTCTTC.

The chain joins TRBV27 to TRBJ2-4, with D possibly matching TRBD2 (7 bases). Germline V gene data show CDR1 as MNHEY and CDR2 as SMNVEV (reference sequence). The CDR3 is 16 residues long. Trimming stripped 5 bases from V and 0 bases from J, with 14 bases between. In DNA form, the CDR3 reads TGTGCCAGCAGTCCTTGGGGGGGGGCAGCCAAAAACATTCAGTACTTC. This codes for CASSPWGGAAKNIQYF.

The chain joins TRBV30 to TRBJ1-1; weak D call: TRBD1 (6 bases). The CDR3 totals 16 residues. With 1 base removed from V and 6 bases from J, the gap between germline ends came to 21 bases. CDR1 and CDR2 from the germline V gene are GTSNPN and SVGIG (reference sequence). CDR3 amino acids: CAWSGAAIGQRSEAFF. CDR3 nucleotides: TGTGCCTGGAGTGGGGCCGCTATTGGACAGAGATCTGAAGCTTTCTTT.

V usage is TRBV30 and J usage is TRBJ2-3, with 9 bases lining up with TRBD2. This CDR3 spans 15 amino acids. Germline assignment: CDR1 GTSNPN and CDR2 SVGIG (reference sequence). The ends lost 0 bases at V and 11 bases at J; junction bases unmatched: 12. For the CDR3, the DNA is TGTGCCTGGAGTGTGGTGCCTAGCGGGATCGAGAGGCAGTATTTT. Protein sequence: CAWSVVPSGIERQYF. Filled out from reference TRBV30 and TRBJ2-3, the complete variable domain reads SQTIHQWPATLVQPVGSPLSLECTVEGTSNPNLYWYRQAAGRGLQLLFYSVGIGQISSEVPQNLSASRPQDRQFILSSKKLLLSDSGFYLCAWSVVPSGIERQYFGPGTRLTVL.

The chain recombines TRBV29-1 with TRBJ1-1; no reliable D call. From germline, CDR1 is SQVTM and CDR2 ANQGSEA. Trimming shortened V by 8 bases and J by 4 bases, and 20 bases separated the two germline ends. This CDR3 comprises 14 residues. CDR3 protein: CSLQTQVGATEAFF. Written as DNA, the CDR3 is TGCAGCCTCCAAACTCAGGTGGGTGCCACTGAAGCTTTCTTT.

The chain links TRBV28 to TRBJ2-7; no clear D. Trimming stripped 3 bases from V and 0 bases from J, with 6 bases between. CDR3 size: 13 residues. Germline V gene lookup returns CDR1 MDHEN and CDR2 SYDVKM. CDR3 coding DNA: TGTGCCAGCAGTTTCTACAGCTCCTACGAGCAGTACTTC. It encodes CASSFYSSYEQYF. Full variable domain (missing parts from reference TRBV28 and TRBJ2-7): DVKVTQSSRYLVKRTGEKVFLECVQDMDHENMFWYRQDPGLGLRLIYFSYDVKMKEKGDIPEGYSVSREKKERFSLILESASTNQTSMYLCASSFYSSYEQYFGPGTRLTVT.

The rearrangement joins TRBV2 to TRBJ1-4; 7 bases map to TRBD1. V trimming: 9 bases; J trimming: 7 bases; junction bases outside the gene matches: 8. Per germline, CDR1 SNHLY and CDR2 FYNNEI. The CDR3 length is 13 residues. The CDR3 nucleotides are TGTGCCAGTTGCCGGGACAGTTCTGAAAAACTGTTTTTT. As protein: CASCRDSSEKLFF.

This clone was seen only once. DNA of the CDR3: TGTGCCAGTAGTAAGAGACGGGACTCTAGATCCTACGAGCAGTACTTC. Its translation is CASSKRRDSRSYEQYF. The rearrangement joins TRBV19 to TRBJ2-7, with D possibly being TRBD2 (6 bases). Germline CDR1 is LNHDA and CDR2 is SQIVND (reference sequence). This CDR3 is 16 amino acids long. Trimming took 4 bases from V and 1 from J, leaving 17 bases between them.

The V call is TRBV29-1, the J call TRBJ1-1; 9 nucleotides line up with TRBD1. CDR3 length: 14 residues. V was clipped by 8 bases and J by 1 base; unmatched bases: 8. Germline values: CDR1 SQVTM, CDR2 ANQGSEA. In nucleotides, the CDR3 is TGCAGCTTTCTAGACAGGGGGACGAACACTGAAGCTTTCTTT. The encoded protein is CSFLDRGTNTEAFF.